This T cell receptor beta chain appears in the sequencing data of a study of cytomegalovirus exposure and HLA in healthy donors. CDR3 length: 12 residues. The V gene end was trimmed by 4 bases and the J gene end by 6 bases; junction bases not matched to a gene: 2. The germline CDR1 and CDR2 sequences are SGDLS and YYNGEE. Sequenced by immunoSEQ multiplex PCR; TCRdb stores in-frame clones only, minus some. The repertoire includes tens of thousands of clones, roughly nine tenths of them detected once, and about 1% sits in the top ten. Broader study findings: Altogether, 160 or so TCR beta chains were recorded as cytomegalovirus-associated. The tendency of first-cohort TCR clusters to co-occur in the approximately 120 validation repertoires was identified by a subsequent analysis. Reported results showed that the classifier diagnosed cytomegalovirus status with high specificity and sensitivity.

With regard to this clone: No antigen is known for it. The same CDR3 arises from other DNA sequences in this sample as well.

Sequencing was done on a sample of PBMCs. The sequence derives from a man aged 18-30 years in good health and CMV-seronegative. This chain uses TRBV9 with TRBJ2-3; TRBD1 matches at 7 bases. The CDR3 DNA sequence: TGTGCCAGCAGCCCCAGGGGGGATACGCAGTATTTT. Amino acids: CASSPRGDTQYF.